Below, 26 T cell receptor beta chains from the same sample are listed, as sequenced in a study of blood T cell repertoires in COVID-19. Some clones are missing from TCRdb's copy, which holds only in-frame ones; the method was immunoSEQ multiplex PCR. Here the sample spans 200,000 to 250,000 clones, about 81% being singletons. The specimen was peripheral blood. All receptors derive from a woman aged 70-85 years with COVID-19, enrolled during active disease.

V usage is TRBV19 and J usage is TRBJ1-5; D unresolved. Deletions cut 6 bases from V and 1 base from J, with 16 bases between. CDR1 and CDR2 (germline): LNHDA, SQIVND (reference sequence). The CDR3 has 16 amino acids. The CDR3 here is CASSPSVLLSNQPQHF. The CDR3 DNA is TGTGCCAGTAGCCCCTCGGTTTTGTTGAGCAATCAGCCCCAGCATTTT.

The rearrangement uses TRBV24-1 and TRBJ2-2, with D unclear. V lost 0 bases and J lost 7, with 11 bases in between. In germline, CDR1 is KGHDR, CDR2 SFDVKD. This CDR3 has 15 amino acids. CDR3 sequence (DNA): TGTGCCACCAGTGATTTGCGTGGGCGTAGCGGGGAGCTGTTTTTT. This codes for CATSDLRGRSGELFF.

The rearrangement joins TRBV2 to TRBJ2-2; 9 bases are a match to TRBD1. The V gene's germline CDR1 is SNHLY and CDR2 FYNNEI. After removal of 3 bases from V and 4 bases from J, the junction contained 3 bases not matched to a gene. This CDR3 spans 15 amino acids. The CDR3 DNA follows: TGTGCCAGCAGTGAGTTGGGACAGGGCACCGGGGAGCTGTTTTTT. Its translation: CASSELGQGTGELFF.

A single count supports this clone. The V gene is TRBV28, the J gene TRBJ1-2; D ambiguous. Germline CDR1 MDHEN, CDR2 SYDVKM. The CDR3 covers 11 residues. The V end lost 6 bases, the J end lost 3 bases, and 5 bases lay between the germline ends. The DNA for the CDR3 is TGTGCCAGCAGATCCTACTATGGCTACACCTTC. It specifies CASRSYYGYTF.

The table lists this clone with many counts. The CDR3 spells CASSQGRGWLAGTTGELFF. In DNA, the CDR3 is TGTGCCAGCAGTCAGGGACGGGGGTGGCTAGCGGGGACCACCGGGGAGCTGTTTTTT. The chain joins TRBV27 to TRBJ2-2; 9 bases fit TRBD2. Germline assignment: CDR1 MNHEY and CDR2 SMNVEV (reference sequence). The CDR3 loop spans 19 amino acids. The trim removed 5 bases at V and 4 bases at J, leaving 17 bases unmatched.

The rearrangement uses TRBV6-5 and TRBJ1-2; D is perhaps TRBD1 (6 bases). Trimming took 6 bases from V and 5 from J, leaving 16 bases between them. The germline gives CDR1 MNHEY, CDR2 SVGAGI. The length of the CDR3 is 14 residues. The CDR3 region has the DNA TGTGCCAGCAGCCGCAGGGGAGACATATATGGCTACACCTTC. Translated: CASSRRGDIYGYTF.

J is TRBJ1-1 and V is TRBV5-4, with D unclear. This CDR3 spans 13 amino acids. The V end lost 4 bases, the J end lost 7 bases, and 14 bases lay between the germline ends. From germline, CDR1 is SGHNT and CDR2 YYREEE (reference sequence). CDR3 coding DNA: TGTGCCAGCAGCCCACGATTGGGCATTGAAGCTTTCTTT. As protein: CASSPRLGIEAFF.

This clone has just one count. This chain joins TRBV12-3 or TRBV12-4 and TRBJ2-2; D not certain. The CDR3 has 11 residues. V was shortened by 5 bases and J by 6 bases, with 4 bases between the two germline ends. CDR3 nucleotides: TGTGCCAGCAGTCATTCCGGGGAGCTGTTTTTT. Its protein product is CASSHSGELFF.

This rearrangement joins TRBV29-1 to TRBJ2-5, with 12 nucleotides matching TRBD2. The germline gives CDR1 SQVTM, CDR2 ANQGSEA. This CDR3 is built from 15 residues. Trimming at V came to 1 base and at J to 7 bases, leaving 7 bases not matched to a gene. The chain's CDR3 is CSVEGSASGRGTQYF. DNA for the CDR3: TGCAGCGTTGAAGGTTCGGCTAGCGGGAGGGGGACCCAGTACTTC.

V gene TRBV7-9 combines with J gene TRBJ2-7; 7 bases are shared with TRBD2. V was clipped by 0 bases and J by 6 bases; unmatched bases: 5. Germline values: CDR1 SEHNR, CDR2 FQNEAQ (reference sequence). The CDR3 contains 14 residues. In nucleotides, the CDR3 is TGTGCCAGCAGCTTAGCGGGCGGGAGCCTCGAGCAGTACTTC. The encoded protein is CASSLAGGSLEQYF. Combining the CDR3 with reference TRBV7-9 and TRBJ2-7 gives the whole variable domain DTGVSQNPRHKITKRGQNVTFRCDPISEHNRLYWYRQTLGQGPEFLTYFQNEAQLEKSRLLSDRFSAERPKGSFSTLEIQRTEQGDSAMYLCASSLAGGSLEQYFGPGTRLTVT.

The rearrangement links TRBV9 to TRBJ2-1, with D perhaps TRBD2 (6 bases). The germline gives CDR1 SGDLS, CDR2 YYNGEE. There are 14 residues in the CDR3. V was clipped by 4 bases and J by 3 bases, with 11 bases between them. DNA for the CDR3: TGTGCCAGCAGCCCGCGGGACTTCTACAATGAGCAGTTCTTC. This encodes CASSPRDFYNEQFF.

The chain is built from TRBV25-1 and TRBJ1-6; D is uncertain. The CDR3 covers 15 residues. Per germline, CDR1 MGHDK and CDR2 SYGVNS. V lost 4 bases and J lost 0, with 7 bases in between. The CDR3 DNA reads as TGTGCCAGCAGTGCGAGGAGCTCCTATAATTCACCCCTCCACTTT. Amino acid sequence: CASSARSSYNSPLHF.

This chain connects TRBV6-5 to TRBJ1-2, with TRBD1 identical over 7 bases. Germline V gene lookup returns CDR1 MNHEY and CDR2 SVGAGI. This CDR3 comprises 14 residues. With 7 bases clipped from V and 4 bases from J, the junction kept 9 bases outside the gene matches. The CDR3 nucleotides read TGTGCCAGCATCCTACGACAGGGAGGCTATGGCTACACCTTC. Protein product: CASILRQGGYGYTF.

This clone came up a few times. This sequence joins TRBV28 and TRBJ1-6; D is unresolved. V was cut by 6 bases and J by 0 bases, with 18 bases left in between. The CDR3 length is 18 residues. CDR1 is MDHEN, CDR2 SYDVKM, per germline. CDR3 amino acids: CASSPPHSILSYNSPLHF. CDR3 nucleotide sequence: TGTGCCAGCAGCCCCCCTCACAGCATCCTCTCCTATAATTCACCCCTCCACTTT.

The chain recombines TRBV9 with TRBJ2-3, with D tentatively TRBD1 (5 bases). Trimming cost V 4 bases and J 4 bases, with 10 bases left between them. This CDR3 region has 13 residues. The germline V gene has CDR1 SGDLS and CDR2 YYNGEE. For the CDR3, the DNA is TGTGCCAGCAGCACAGGATTCCCAGATACGCAGTATTTT. This encodes CASSTGFPDTQYF.

This chain uses TRBV6-1 with TRBJ2-7; a possible D gene is TRBD1 (5 bases). The CDR3 sequence is 15 residues long. The V gene's germline CDR1 is MNHNS and CDR2 SASEGT. V was trimmed by 1 base and J by 5 bases, leaving 15 bases between them. The CDR3 loop is CASSEVSGMFHEQYF. The CDR3 DNA sequence: TGTGCCAGCAGTGAAGTTTCAGGGATGTTCCACGAGCAGTACTTC.

CDR3 amino acids: CASSPREDTQYF. As DNA, the CDR3 is TGTGCCAGCTCCCCTCGGGAGGATACGCAGTATTTT. The chain has TRBV18 and TRBJ2-3, with TRBD2 as a possible D gene (6 bases). The CDR3 spans 12 residues. With 6 bases removed from V and 6 bases from J, the gap between germline ends came to 10 bases. Germline V gene data show CDR1 as KGHSH and CDR2 as LQKENI.

The chain is built from TRBV29-1 and TRBJ2-1; D may be TRBD1 (5 bases). Trimming removed 4 bases at V and 4 bases at J, with 17 bases between. Per the germline V gene, CDR1 is SQVTM and CDR2 is ANQGSEA. This CDR3 region has 15 residues. The CDR3 bases are TGCAGCGTTGTGAGTGGTGGGGCAGGGTACAATGAGCAGTTCTTC. Protein product: CSVVSGGAGYNEQFF.

The rearrangement joins TRBV4-3 to TRBJ2-1; TRBD2 matches 9 bases. Germline assignment: CDR1 LGHNA and CDR2 YSLEER. This CDR3 has 17 residues. After removal of 2 bases from V and 2 bases from J, the junction contained 7 bases not matched to a gene. This chain's CDR3 is CASSQSLPSGTYNEQFF. In DNA, the CDR3 is TGCGCCAGCAGCCAAAGCCTCCCTAGCGGGACCTACAATGAGCAGTTCTTC.

This rearrangement joins TRBV19 to TRBJ2-7, with a possible D match to TRBD1 (5 bases). CDR3 size: 14 residues. CDR1 is LNHDA and CDR2 is SQIVND in the germline V gene (reference sequence). Trimming pared 6 bases from V and 1 base from J, leaving 13 bases between. The CDR3 protein is CASRLQGQSYEQYF. CDR3 nucleotide sequence: TGTGCCAGTAGGCTGCAAGGACAATCCTACGAGCAGTACTTC.

The chain carries TRBV7-2 and TRBJ2-2; tentatively, D is TRBD1 (6 bases). Germline CDR1 is SGHTA and CDR2 is FQGNSA. Trimming removed 1 base from V and 11 bases from J, with 11 bases in between. The CDR3 extends over 13 amino acids. CDR3 region: CASSLEGGIELFF. Written as DNA, the CDR3 is TGTGCCAGCAGCTTAGAAGGGGGAATAGAGCTGTTTTTT.

The V call is TRBV27, the J call TRBJ1-2; TRBD1 matches 12 bases. Trimming cost V 1 base and J 7 bases; bases outside gene matches: 4. This CDR3 spans 15 amino acids. Germline CDR1 MNHEY, CDR2 SMNVEV (reference sequence). As DNA, the CDR3 is TGTGCCAGCAGTTTATGGGGACAGGGGGCGGGTGGCTACACCTTC. Its translation is CASSLWGQGAGGYTF.

The chain links TRBV4-1 to TRBJ2-1; D is ambiguous. Germline CDR1 and CDR2: MGHRA and YSYEKL. V lost 2 bases and J lost 13, with 15 bases in between. This CDR3 contains 13 residues. Written as DNA, the CDR3 is TGCGCCAGCAGCCAAAGTCTAGGAGAAAAACAGTTCTTC. Translated: CASSQSLGEKQFF.

This clone showed up just a few times. This chain links TRBV7-2 with TRBJ1-5; D is possibly TRBD1 (6 bases). V lost 2 bases and J 6 bases, leaving 14 bases between the germline ends. CDR1 and CDR2 from the germline V gene are SGHTA and FQGNSA. The CDR3 runs 15 residues. In DNA, the CDR3 is TGTGCCAGCAGCTTATCTTCCCAGGGGAGTCAGCCCCAGCATTTT. It translates to CASSLSSQGSQPQHF.

V and J are TRBV7-2 and TRBJ1-1; no clear D gene. The germline CDR1 and CDR2 sequences are SGHTA and FQGNSA. The V end lost 5 bases, the J end lost 5 bases, and 12 bases lay between the germline ends. The CDR3 covers 13 residues. The CDR3: CASSPPGRTEAFF. The CDR3 bases are TGTGCCAGCAGCCCCCCGGGAAGGACTGAAGCTTTCTTT.

The V call is TRBV7-9, the J call TRBJ2-3; 9 bases align to TRBD2. V shed 5 bases, J shed 6 bases, and the junction held 12 bases outside the gene matches. Germline V gene data show CDR1 as SEHNR and CDR2 as FQNEAQ (reference sequence). The CDR3 runs to 16 residues. The CDR3 sequence: CASSPSWTSATDTQYF. The CDR3 nucleotides are TGTGCCAGCAGCCCCTCCTGGACTAGCGCTACGGATACGCAGTATTTT.